This T cell receptor (beta chain) was found in a study of T cells in Graves' hyperthyroidism and ophthalmopathy. In this sample, this clonotype turned up many times. Germline V gene sequence: CDR1 KGHSH, CDR2 LQKENI. The CDR3 spans 15 residues. V lost 2 bases to trimming and J lost 2 bases, with 13 bases between them. RNA transcripts served as the template for amplifying TCR beta CDR3 regions. The HTBI primer set drove a first-round RT-PCR of the TCR CDR3. TCRdb re-called the multiplex PCR reads through MiXCR, storing one row per CDR3 protein. This table holds 270,000 or so distinct CDR3 sequences, roughly 15% found once.

The sequencing sample was made of blood. This sequence originates from a woman aged 45 to 65 with Graves' hyperthyroidism that later progressed to Graves' ophthalmopathy. The V call is TRBV18, the J call TRBJ2-7; perhaps D is TRBD1 or TRBD2 (5 bases each). The CDR3 DNA reads as TGTGCCAGCTCACCATCGGGGCTACCCCCCTACGAGCAGTACTTC. Protein sequence: CASSPSGLPPYEQYF.